The entry below gives a single TCR beta chain sequence along with its context. The ends were cut back, 8 bases at V and 9 bases at J, with 17 bases in the middle. The CDR3 runs 14 residues. Germline V gene sequence: CDR1 MNHEY, CDR2 SVGAGI. These data are taken from a study of Graves' ophthalmopathy and Graves' hyperthyroidism. The authors amplified TCR beta CDR3 regions from RNA transcripts. The authors performed first-round RT-PCR with HTBI primers and then a second-round multiplex PCR. TCRdb re-called the multiplex PCR reads through MiXCR, storing one row per CDR3 protein. The repertoire includes almost 750,000 distinct CDR3 sequences, approximately 40% of them detected once, and roughly 45% sits in the top ten.

V usage is TRBV6-5 and J usage is TRBJ1-6, with a weak D call TRBD1 (5 bases). This TCR derives from an adult man with Graves' ophthalmopathy. Material: peripheral blood. CDR3: CASGQDGRGSPLHF. In DNA form, the CDR3 reads TGTGCCAGCGGACAAGATGGGAGGGGTTCACCCCTCCACTTT.